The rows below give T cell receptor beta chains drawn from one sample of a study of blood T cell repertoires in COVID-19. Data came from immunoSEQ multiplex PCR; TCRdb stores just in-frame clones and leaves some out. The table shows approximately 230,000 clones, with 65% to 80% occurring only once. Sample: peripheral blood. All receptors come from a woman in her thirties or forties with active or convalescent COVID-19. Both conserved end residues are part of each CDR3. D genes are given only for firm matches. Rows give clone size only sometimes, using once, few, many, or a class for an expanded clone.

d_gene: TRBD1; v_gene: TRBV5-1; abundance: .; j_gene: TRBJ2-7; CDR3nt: TGCGCCACGGGACAGGGCCCCTACGAGCAGTACTTC; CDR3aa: CATGQGPYEQYF
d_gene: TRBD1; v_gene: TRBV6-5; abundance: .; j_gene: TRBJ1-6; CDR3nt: TGTGCCAGCAGTTACCGACAGGGGAATTCACCCCTCCACTTT; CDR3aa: CASSYRQGNSPLHF
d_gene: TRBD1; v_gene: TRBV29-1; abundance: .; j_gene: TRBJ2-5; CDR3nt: TGCAGCGTCTCTACCGGACAGGGGTATACGGCCCAGTACTTC; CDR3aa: CSVSTGQGYTAQYF
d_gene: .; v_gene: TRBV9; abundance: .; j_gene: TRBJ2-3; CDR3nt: TGTGCCAGCAGCGTACAGAACACAGATACGCAGTATTTT; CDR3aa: CASSVQNTDTQYF
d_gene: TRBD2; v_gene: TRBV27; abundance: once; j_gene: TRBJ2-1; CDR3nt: TGTGCCAGCAGTTTCAGGACTAGCGGGAGATCCTACAATGAGCAGTTCTTC; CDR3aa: CASSFRTSGRSYNEQFF
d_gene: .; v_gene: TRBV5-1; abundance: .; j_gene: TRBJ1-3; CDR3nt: TGCGCCAGCAGCTTGGTTCCAGGGTCAAACACCATATATTTT; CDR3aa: CASSLVPGSNTIYF
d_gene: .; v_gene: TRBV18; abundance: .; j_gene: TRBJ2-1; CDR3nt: TGTGCCAGCTCACCCCAGGGGCGGTATGAGCAGTTCTTC; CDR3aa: CASSPQGRYEQFF
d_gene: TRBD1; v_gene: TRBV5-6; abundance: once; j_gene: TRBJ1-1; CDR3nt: TGTGCCAGCAGAGGTGACAGGGGGAACACTGAAGCTTTCTTT; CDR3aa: CASRGDRGNTEAFF
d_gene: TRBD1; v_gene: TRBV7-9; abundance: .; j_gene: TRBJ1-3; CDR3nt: TGTGCCAGCAGCTTGATACCGGGACAGGGGGCTGGAAACACCATATATTTT; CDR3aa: CASSLIPGQGAGNTIYF
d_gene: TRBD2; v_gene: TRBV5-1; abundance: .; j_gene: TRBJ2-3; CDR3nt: TGCGCCAGCAGATCCGAGCGGGGATACACAGATACGCAGTATTTT; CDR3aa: CASRSERGYTDTQYF
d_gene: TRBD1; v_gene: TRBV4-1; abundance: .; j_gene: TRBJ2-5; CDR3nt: TGCGCCAGCAGCCGCCGTCCCGACAGGGGGGAGACCCAGTACTTC; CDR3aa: CASSRRPDRGETQYF
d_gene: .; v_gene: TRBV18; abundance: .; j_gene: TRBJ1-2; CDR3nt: TGTGCCAGCTCACCGAATGCGGGGGGCTACACCTTC; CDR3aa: CASSPNAGGYTF
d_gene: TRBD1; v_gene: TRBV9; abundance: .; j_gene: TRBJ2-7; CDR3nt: TGTGCCAGCAGCGCCACAGGGGACTCCTACGAGCAGTACTTC; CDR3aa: CASSATGDSYEQYF
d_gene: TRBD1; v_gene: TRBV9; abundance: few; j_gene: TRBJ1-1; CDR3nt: TGTGCCAGCACAGGACAGGGGGGAATGACTGAAGCTTTCTTT; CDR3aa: CASTGQGGMTEAFF
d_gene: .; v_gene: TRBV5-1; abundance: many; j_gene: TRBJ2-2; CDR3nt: TGCGCCAGCAGCTTGGGGAGGAAAAACGGGGAGCTGTTTTTT; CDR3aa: CASSLGRKNGELFF
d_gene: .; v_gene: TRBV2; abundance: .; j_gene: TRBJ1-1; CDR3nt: TGTGCCAGCATAGGAGTCACTGAAGCTTTCTTT; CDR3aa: CASIGVTEAFF
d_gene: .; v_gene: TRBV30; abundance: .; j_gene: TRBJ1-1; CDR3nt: TGTGCCTGGAGATCGGACAGAATGAACACTGAAGCTTTCTTT; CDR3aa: CAWRSDRMNTEAFF
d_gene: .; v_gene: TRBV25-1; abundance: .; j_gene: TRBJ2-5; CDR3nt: TGTGCCAGCAGTGAAGGAGGGAAAGAGACCCAGTACTTC; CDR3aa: CASSEGGKETQYF
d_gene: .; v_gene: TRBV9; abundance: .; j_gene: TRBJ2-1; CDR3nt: TGTGCCAGCAGCGTTAATCAACAGGGCTCCTACAATGAGCAGTTCTTC; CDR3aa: CASSVNQQGSYNEQFF
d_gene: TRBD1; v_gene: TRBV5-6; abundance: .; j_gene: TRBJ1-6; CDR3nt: TGTGCCAGCAGCTTGAAGGGACAGAGCTCCTATAATTCACCCCTCCACTTT; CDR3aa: CASSLKGQSSYNSPLHF
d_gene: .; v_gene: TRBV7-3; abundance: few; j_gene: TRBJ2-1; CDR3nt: TGTGCCAGCAGCTTATCTTACGGAGCCTCCTACAATGAGCAGTTCTTC; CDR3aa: CASSLSYGASYNEQFF
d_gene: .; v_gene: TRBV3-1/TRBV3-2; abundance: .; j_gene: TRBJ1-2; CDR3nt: TGTGCCAGCAGCCAAGAGTATGCGGGCTATGGCTACACCTTC; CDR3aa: CASSQEYAGYGYTF